This is a list of T cell receptor beta chains from one sample in a study of T cells in tuberculosis. Repertoires were generated with immunoSEQ multiplex PCR, while TCRdb's copy carries only in-frame clones and drops some. In the table there are tens of thousands of clones, roughly 92% of which are singletons. The sequenced material came from PBMCs. These receptor sequences come from a donor aged 10-29 years with latent tuberculosis or without tuberculosis infection. Both conserved end residues are part of each CDR3. A D gene is named only where the DNA matches it firmly. Clone size is not always given. Where it is, it says once, few, many or a class for expanded clones.

DNA	CDR3	size	D	J	V
TGTGCCACCAGCAGAGATGCCGGCTCCTACGAGCAGTACTTC	CATSRDAGSYEQYF	.	.	TRBJ2-7	TRBV15
TGTGCCAGCAGTGAGGGGACGGGACAGGTAGTCGGCTACACCTTC	CASSEGTGQVVGYTF	once	TRBD1	TRBJ1-2	TRBV2
TGTGCCAGCAGCGATAGCGGCGAGACAGATACGCAGTATTTT	CASSDSGETDTQYF	.	.	TRBJ2-3	TRBV6-4
TGCAGCGATACAGGGGCCAACGACTACTATGGCTACACCTTC	CSDTGANDYYGYTF	.	TRBD1	TRBJ1-2	TRBV29-1
TGTGCTAGTGGTTTGGTACGAGAAACCTACGAGCAGTACTTC	CASGLVRETYEQYF	.	.	TRBJ2-7	TRBV12-5
TGTGCCATCAGTGAACCCAGGGGCTCTGGAAACACCATATATTTT	CAISEPRGSGNTIYF	.	.	TRBJ1-3	TRBV10-3
TGTGCCTGGAGTTCGATCAGGGGGCTGAACACCGGGGAGCTGTTTTTT	CAWSSIRGLNTGELFF	.	TRBD1	TRBJ2-2	TRBV30
TGCGCCAGCAGCTTGGCCGAGACACAATCCACTAACTATGGCTACACCTTC	CASSLAETQSTNYGYTF	.	.	TRBJ1-2	TRBV5-1
TGTGCCAGCAGCGTAGGGGGGACAGAAGCTTTCTTT	CASSVGGTEAFF	once	.	TRBJ1-1	TRBV9
TGTGCCTGGAGTGTGGACAGGGGGTGGGAAAAACTGTTTTTT	CAWSVDRGWEKLFF	.	TRBD1	TRBJ1-4	TRBV30
TGTGCCAGCAGCTTTTTGACAGAAACGAATGAGCAGTTCTTC	CASSFLTETNEQFF	.	.	TRBJ2-1	TRBV7-6
TGTGCCAGCAGCTTAAACAGGGTTTTAGTCGGGGAGCTGTTTTTT	CASSLNRVLVGELFF	.	.	TRBJ2-2	TRBV2
TGTGCCAGCAGCTTTGAGGCGGACAGGCAGCAGTTCTTC	CASSFEADRQQFF	.	TRBD1	TRBJ2-1	TRBV7-3
TGTGCCAGCAGTGTTGGGCCAGGGGGCGCGCGGAACACTGAAGCTTTCTTT	CASSVGPGGARNTEAFF	once	TRBD1	TRBJ1-1	TRBV2
TGTGCCAGCAGTTACCTACCCGGGACAGGGGGAGGCTACACCTTC	CASSYLPGTGGGYTF	.	TRBD1	TRBJ1-2	TRBV27
TGCGCCAGCAGTGAGTCGAGTCAGCCCCAGCATTTT	CASSESSQPQHF	few	.	TRBJ1-5	TRBV10-2
TGTGCCAGCAGCTTAGAAATACATAGGACAGGGTATGGCTACACCTTC	CASSLEIHRTGYGYTF	.	TRBD1	TRBJ1-2	TRBV7-2
TGCGCCAGCAGCCCTAGTCCCCAGAGGGAGACCCAGTACTTC	CASSPSPQRETQYF	.	.	TRBJ2-5	TRBV5-1
TGTGCCAGCAGTGGTGACAAGTTCAATCAGCCCCAGCATTTT	CASSGDKFNQPQHF	.	.	TRBJ1-5	TRBV25-1
TGTGCCAGCAGGCCCAACAGGGGGTTCTCCTACGAGCAGTACTTC	CASRPNRGFSYEQYF	.	TRBD1	TRBJ2-7	TRBV7-2
TGTGCCATCAGTGAGTTTTCGGACAAGTCCTACGAGCAGTACTTC	CAISEFSDKSYEQYF	.	.	TRBJ2-7	TRBV10-3
TGCGCCAGCAGCCGCTCTAACGACAGGGGAGGCCCCTACGAGCAGTACTTC	CASSRSNDRGGPYEQYF	.	TRBD1	TRBJ2-7	TRBV5-1